Listed here are 32 T cell receptor beta chains from one sample, sequenced in a study of vaccination effects on CD4 cells after COVID-19. Sequencing used immunoSEQ multiplex PCR; TCRdb keeps in-frame clones, though not all of them. The table lists around 50,000 clones, under 85% of them singletons. When around nine days of culture had elapsed, CD4+ T cells were isolated. Their SARS-CoV-2 infection, verified by PCR, occurred between March and December 2020. Participants were vaccinated with two doses of either the BNT162b2 or mRNA-1273 vaccine. These receptors lack a known antigen. Sequencing used CD4+ T cells from PBMCs cultured without peptide, obtained after COVID-19 vaccination. The source is a human donor who had a prior SARS-CoV-2 infection.

This sequence joins TRBV14 and TRBJ2-7, with D possibly TRBD1 on 5 matching bases. V gave up 3 bases and J gave up 0 bases, with 15 bases separating them. The CDR3 is 16 residues long. The germline V gene has CDR1 SGHDN and CDR2 FVKESK. CDR3 sequence (DNA): TGTGCCAGCAGCCACGGAGACAGCGCCAGCTCCTACGAGCAGTACTTC. The encoded protein is CASSHGDSASSYEQYF.

The chain is built from TRBV20-1 and TRBJ2-3; unclear D gene. V was shortened by 0 bases and J by 8 bases, with 6 bases between the two germline ends. CDR1 DFQATT and CDR2 SNEGSKA come from the germline V gene (reference sequence). The CDR3 has 11 residues. The CDR3 is CSAREEGTQYF. The CDR3 nucleotides read TGCAGTGCTAGAGAAGAAGGTACGCAGTATTTT.

This clone is judged medium-sized (0.01 to 0.1%). This chain connects TRBV7-9 to TRBJ2-1, with a tentative D call TRBD1 (5 bases). The length of the CDR3 is 14 residues. Trimming took 5 bases from V and 9 from J, leaving 17 bases between them. Germline lookup yields CDR1 SEHNR and CDR2 FQNEAQ (reference sequence). This CDR3 is CASSARTIGVEQFF. The CDR3 DNA is TGTGCCAGCAGCGCTCGGACAATAGGTGTTGAGCAGTTCTTC.

The chain links TRBV9 to TRBJ2-3; no clear D. The CDR3 loop spans 13 amino acids. Looked up from germline, CDR1 is SGDLS and CDR2 is YYNGEE. Trimming took 4 bases from V and 1 from J, leaving 7 bases between them. CDR3 sequence reads: CASSPTGTDTQYF. Here the CDR3 DNA reads TGTGCCAGCAGCCCAACCGGCACAGATACGCAGTATTTT.

The genes are TRBV11-3 and TRBJ2-7, with no clear D. Germline V gene lookup returns CDR1 SGHNT and CDR2 YENEEA. The CDR3 has 13 amino acids. V was pared by 0 bases and J by 3 bases, with 6 bases between. CDR3 protein: CASSLDGFYEQYF. The DNA of the CDR3 is TGTGCCAGCAGCTTAGACGGGTTCTACGAGCAGTACTTC.

V gene TRBV6-5 combines with J gene TRBJ1-6, with 7 bases lining up with TRBD1. Germline values: CDR1 MNHEY, CDR2 SVGAGI. The trim removed 2 bases at V and 9 bases at J, leaving 7 bases unmatched. The CDR3 runs 15 residues. The DNA of the CDR3 is TGTGCCAGCAGTTACACTTTCCCAGGGGGTTCACCCCTCCACTTT. Amino acid sequence: CASSYTFPGGSPLHF.

The V gene is TRBV5-5, the J gene TRBJ1-6, with D possibly TRBD1 on 6 matching bases. The CDR3 contains 16 residues. The V end was cut by 2 bases, the J end by 9 bases, with 18 bases between. Germline lookup yields CDR1 SGHKS and CDR2 YYEKEE (reference sequence). The CDR3 bases are TGTGCCAGCAGCTTTGGTCTGACAGGTGGAGTTTCACCCCTCCACTTT. Protein product: CASSFGLTGGVSPLHF.

This chain links TRBV5-1 with TRBJ1-2; possibly TRBD1 for D (6 bases). This CDR3 spans 15 amino acids. CDR1 SGHRS and CDR2 YFSETQ come from the germline V gene. V dropped 0 bases and J dropped 2 bases, with 11 bases sitting between them. The chain's CDR3 is CASSLVEGGNYGYTF. The CDR3 nucleotides read TGCGCCAGCAGCTTGGTGGAGGGGGGGAACTATGGCTACACCTTC.

V and J are TRBV7-6 and TRBJ2-1; 12 nucleotides align to TRBD2. V gave up 7 bases and J gave up 6 bases; unmatched junction bases: 4. Germline V CDR1 and CDR2: SGHVS, FNYEAQ. This CDR3 contains 14 residues. CDR3 region: CASTGLAGLNEQFF. The CDR3 nucleotides are TGTGCCAGCACCGGACTAGCGGGACTCAATGAGCAGTTCTTC.

This rearrangement joins TRBV7-2 to TRBJ1-4; D call uncertain. CDR3 length equals 16 residues. V was clipped by 5 bases and J by 3 bases, with 16 bases between them. Germline V gene lookup returns CDR1 SGHTA and CDR2 FQGNSA. The CDR3 DNA reads TGTGCCAGCAGCCGTTCTAGAGGCCTGGCTAATGAAAAACTGTTTTTT. Its translation: CASSRSRGLANEKLFF.

This clone was seen a handful of times. The rearrangement links TRBV12-3 or TRBV12-4 to TRBJ1-6; 8 bases align to TRBD1. This CDR3 is built from 12 residues. Trimming at V came to 5 bases and at J to 10 bases, leaving 1 base not matched to a gene. The CDR3 protein is CASSAGGSPLHF. CDR3 DNA: TGTGCCAGCAGTGCAGGGGGCTCACCCCTCCACTTT.

The chain is built from TRBV12-3 or TRBV12-4 and TRBJ1-2, with D uncertain. V lost 3 bases and J lost 7, with 9 bases in between. The CDR3 sequence is 12 residues long. CDR3 DNA: TGTGCCAGCAGTTTGGGGTACGCTGGCTACACCTTC. It encodes CASSLGYAGYTF.

The chain couples TRBV15 to TRBJ2-2; a possible D gene is TRBD2 (5 bases). This CDR3 is built from 16 residues. Per germline, CDR1 LNHNV and CDR2 YYDKDF (reference sequence). V gave up 1 base and J gave up 0 bases, with 9 bases separating them. The CDR3 DNA reads as TGTGCCACCAGCAGAGTGGGAGAGACGAACACCGGGGAGCTGTTTTTT. It codes for CATSRVGETNTGELFF.

V is TRBV5-1 and J is TRBJ1-4; 9 bases fit TRBD1. CDR3 length: 15 residues. Trimming at V came to 0 bases and at J to 7 bases, leaving 4 bases not matched to a gene. Per the germline V gene, CDR1 is SGHRS and CDR2 is YFSETQ. DNA of the CDR3: TGCGCCAGCAGCTTGGAGGGACAGGGTGGTGAAAAACTGTTTTTT. Protein sequence: CASSLEGQGGEKLFF.

The gene calls are TRBV15 and TRBJ1-4; D uncertain. This CDR3 is built from 14 residues. V was shortened by 2 bases and J by 0 bases, with 4 bases between the two germline ends. The germline V gene has CDR1 LNHNV and CDR2 YYDKDF (reference sequence). The CDR3 DNA reads as TGTGCCACCAGCAGATCCCCAACTAATGAAAAACTGTTTTTT. This translates into CATSRSPTNEKLFF.

The J gene is TRBJ1-2, the V gene TRBV6-5; 8 bases are a match to TRBD1. The germline V gene encodes CDR1 MNHEY and CDR2 SVGAGI. V gave up 11 bases and J gave up 0 bases; unmatched junction bases: 8. CDR3 length: 14 residues. The CDR3 DNA reads as TGTGCCGGCACAGACAGGGGAGCTAACTATGGCTACACCTTC. Protein sequence: CAGTDRGANYGYTF.

The chain couples TRBV7-9 to TRBJ1-2, with 10 bases fitting TRBD1. The CDR3 totals 14 residues. Looked up from germline, CDR1 is SEHNR and CDR2 is FQNEAQ (reference sequence). The V and J ends lost 4 bases and 4 bases, in that order; junction bases with no gene match: 3. CDR3 bases: TGTGCCAGCAGCTCCCGGGACAGGGGCTATGGCTACACCTTC. Translating gives CASSSRDRGYGYTF.

This chain links TRBV14 with TRBJ2-7, with 8 bases fitting TRBD1. Germline trimming cut 2 bases from V and 0 bases from J; bases unmatched to any gene: 3. The CDR3 runs to 15 residues. Germline assignment: CDR1 SGHDN and CDR2 FVKESK. CDR3 nucleotide sequence: TGTGCCAGCAGCCAACGACAGGGGTCCTCCTACGAGCAGTACTTC. Translation gives CASSQRQGSSYEQYF.

This clone turned up a few times. The chain uses TRBV3-1 (or the pseudogene TRBV3-2) and TRBJ1-1; no reliable D call. The germline V gene has CDR1 LGHDT and CDR2 YNNKEL (reference sequence). The CDR3 length is 13 residues. Trimming took 2 bases from V and 1 from J, leaving 5 bases between them. CDR3 sequence reads: CASSQPQNTEAFF. The CDR3 DNA reads TGTGCCAGCAGCCAACCTCAGAACACTGAAGCTTTCTTT.

The chain links TRBV7-8 to TRBJ1-1; no clear D. Germline V CDR1 and CDR2: SGHVS, FQNEAQ. The CDR3 is 12 residues long. V lost 3 bases to trimming and J lost 1 base, with 3 bases between them. The CDR3 region is CASSFQNTEAFF. DNA of the CDR3: TGTGCCAGCAGCTTCCAGAACACTGAAGCTTTCTTT.

The V call is TRBV2, the J call TRBJ1-1; D not certain. Per germline, CDR1 SNHLY and CDR2 FYNNEI. CDR3 length equals 15 residues. V gave up 3 bases and J gave up 5 bases, with 16 bases separating them. This chain's CDR3 is CASSERQPRITEAFF. CDR3 coding DNA: TGTGCCAGCAGTGAGCGGCAGCCTAGGATAACTGAAGCTTTCTTT.

The chain joins TRBV5-6 to TRBJ1-2; no definite D call. The germline V gene encodes CDR1 SGHDT and CDR2 YYEEEE. The V gene lost 4 bases and the J gene lost 5 bases, with 9 bases spanning the gap. This CDR3 is 12 amino acids long. The CDR3 DNA reads as TGTGCCAGCAGCCGAGGATTATATGGCTACACCTTC. Translated: CASSRGLYGYTF. Full variable domain (rest looked up from reference TRBV5-6 and TRBJ1-2): DAGVTQSPTHLIKTRGQQVTLRCSPKSGHDTVSWYQQALGQGPQFIFQYYEEEERQRGNFPDRFSGHQFPNYSSELNVNALLLGDSALYLCASSRGLYGYTFGSGTRLTVV.

V gene TRBV5-1 combines with J gene TRBJ2-7; 12 bases are shared with TRBD1. V lost 4 bases to trimming and J lost 5 bases; unmatched junction nucleotides: 4. CDR3 length equals 14 residues. Germline assignment: CDR1 SGHRS and CDR2 YFSETQ. The CDR3 spells CASSPGQGAHEQYF. The CDR3 DNA reads as TGCGCCAGCAGCCCGGGACAGGGGGCCCACGAGCAGTACTTC.

V is TRBV19 and J is TRBJ1-4, with 9 bases fitting TRBD1. CDR1 is LNHDA and CDR2 is SQIVND in the germline V gene (reference sequence). There are 16 residues in the CDR3. V lost 9 bases, J lost 0 bases, and 8 bases stayed unmatched. CDR3 in amino acids: CASNDRGSATNEKLFF. In DNA, the CDR3 is TGTGCCAGCAATGACAGGGGGTCCGCAACTAATGAAAAACTGTTTTTT.

The chain couples TRBV19 to TRBJ1-6, with a weak D call TRBD1 (5 bases). Germline values: CDR1 LNHDA, CDR2 SQIVND (reference sequence). V was pared by 6 bases and J by 5 bases, with 14 bases between. This CDR3 spans 15 amino acids. The DNA of the CDR3 is TGTGCCAGTAGGGACGGCAGGGCCAATAATTCACCCCTCCACTTT. Its protein is CASRDGRANNSPLHF. Together with reference TRBV19 and TRBJ1-6, the CDR3 gives the full variable domain: DGGITQSPKYLFRKEGQNVTLSCEQNLNHDAMYWYRQDPGQGLRLIYYSQIVNDFQKGDIAEGYSVSREKKESFPLTVTSAQKNPTAFYLCASRDGRANNSPLHFGNGTRLTVT.

The chain recombines TRBV19 with TRBJ2-3; 11 nucleotides agree with TRBD1. CDR1 LNHDA and CDR2 SQIVND come from the germline V gene (reference sequence). The CDR3 extends over 15 amino acids. Unmatched junction bases numbered 3, after V lost 4 bases and J lost 3 bases. The CDR3 protein is CASSTGQGETDTQYF. The CDR3 nucleotides read TGTGCCAGTAGTACGGGACAGGGGGAGACAGATACGCAGTATTTT.

CDR3 bases: TGTGCCAGCAGCGACGAGAGGGGGGCCTACGAGCAGTACTTC. Its translation: CASSDERGAYEQYF. J is TRBJ2-7 and V is TRBV7-2, with D perhaps matching TRBD1 or TRBD2 (6 bases each). Germline CDR1 is SGHTA and CDR2 is FQGNSA. The V gene lost 5 bases and the J gene lost 2 bases, with 13 bases spanning the gap. This CDR3 is built from 14 residues.

The chain is built from TRBV5-4 and TRBJ2-7; 7 bases are shared with TRBD2. The germline CDR1 and CDR2 sequences are SGHNT and YYREEE (reference sequence). V lost 7 bases and J lost 2; bases outside the gene matches: 12. The length of the CDR3 is 15 residues. The CDR3 reads CASGPPGGLTYEQYF. The CDR3 bases are TGTGCCAGCGGCCCGCCGGGAGGCCTTACCTACGAGCAGTACTTC.

The chain combines TRBV6-2 or TRBV6-3 with TRBJ2-7; D not resolved. V was shortened by 2 bases and J by 3 bases, with 8 bases between the two germline ends. The CDR3 has 13 amino acids. In germline, CDR1 is MNHEY, CDR2 SVGEGT. The CDR3: CASSYRPGYEQYF. The CDR3 region has the DNA TGTGCCAGCAGTTACCGACCGGGCTACGAGCAGTACTTC.

The rearrangement links TRBV19 to TRBJ1-2; D uncertain. The V end was cut by 1 base, the J end by 6 bases, with 9 bases between. The CDR3 contains 13 residues. Germline CDR1 reads LNHDA; CDR2 reads SQIVND (reference sequence). The CDR3 sequence: CASSIGAGHGYTF. The DNA for the CDR3 is TGTGCCAGTAGTATAGGAGCCGGCCATGGCTACACCTTC.

This clone rates as medium-sized. The genes are TRBV7-3 and TRBJ2-1; D is possibly TRBD2 (5 bases). The CDR3 is made up of 13 amino acids. Germline V lookup: CDR1 SGHTA, CDR2 FQGTGA. The germline V and J ends were trimmed by 2 bases and 12 bases, with 14 bases remaining between them. CDR3 protein: CASSLAGLTRQFF. As DNA, the CDR3 is TGTGCCAGCAGCTTAGCCGGACTTACCCGGCAGTTCTTC.

This sequence joins TRBV11-3 and TRBJ2-1; 7 bases match TRBD2. This CDR3 spans 17 amino acids. V dropped 2 bases and J dropped 8; count of bases not matched to a gene: 15. The germline CDR1 and CDR2 sequences are SGHNT and YENEEA. CDR3 region: CASSLLPGLGSRDEQFF. The CDR3 bases are TGTGCCAGCAGCTTATTGCCAGGACTAGGGTCACGCGATGAGCAGTTCTTC.